The sequence of this T cell receptor (beta chain) was determined in a study of CD8+CD57+ T cells in acquired aplastic anemia. This clonotype was observed a handful of times. The CDR3 loop spans 14 amino acids. The germline gives CDR1 KGHDR, CDR2 SFDVKD. The V end was cut by 5 bases, the J end by 1 base, with 10 bases between. The template used for profiling TCR beta VDJ and CDR3 was genomic DNA. TCRdb used MiXCR to reprocess the reads, holding one entry per CDR3 protein. Among 250,000 to 300,000 distinct CDR3 sequences listed, roughly 61% were seen once. Individuals selected for sequencing had exhibited CD8+CD57+ cell expansion on flow cytometry.

The sequenced sample was sorted CD4+, CD8+, or CD8+CD57+ T cells (not recorded which) from PBMCs. This clonotype originated in a human donor with aplastic anemia. This rearrangement joins TRBV24-1 to TRBJ1-1; tentative D call: TRBD1 (6 bases). This chain's CDR3 is CATSAGTSNTEAFF. The CDR3 DNA reads TGTGCCACCAGTGCCGGGACATCGAACACTGAAGCTTTCTTT.